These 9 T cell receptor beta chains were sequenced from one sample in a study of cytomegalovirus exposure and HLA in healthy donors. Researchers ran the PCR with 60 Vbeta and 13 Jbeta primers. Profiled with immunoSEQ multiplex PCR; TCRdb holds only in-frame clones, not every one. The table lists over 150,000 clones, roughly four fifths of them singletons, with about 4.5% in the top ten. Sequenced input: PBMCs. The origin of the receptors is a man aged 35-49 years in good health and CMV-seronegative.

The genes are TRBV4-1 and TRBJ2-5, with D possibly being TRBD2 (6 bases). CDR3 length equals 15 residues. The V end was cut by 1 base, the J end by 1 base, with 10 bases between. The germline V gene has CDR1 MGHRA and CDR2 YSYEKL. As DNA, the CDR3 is TGCGCCAGCAGCCAAGGGGGCGGGGCCCAAGAGACCCAGTACTTC. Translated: CASSQGGGAQETQYF.

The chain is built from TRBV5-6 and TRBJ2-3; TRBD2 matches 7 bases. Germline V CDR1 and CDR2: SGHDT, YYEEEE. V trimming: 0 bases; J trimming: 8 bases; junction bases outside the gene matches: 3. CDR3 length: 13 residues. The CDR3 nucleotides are TGTGCCAGCAGCTTGGGGGGGGGAGGTACGCAGTATTTT. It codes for CASSLGGGGTQYF.

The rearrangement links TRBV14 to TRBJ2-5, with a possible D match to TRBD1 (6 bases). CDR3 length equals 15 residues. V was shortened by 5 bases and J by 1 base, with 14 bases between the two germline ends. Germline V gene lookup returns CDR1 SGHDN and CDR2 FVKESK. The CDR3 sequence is CASSKSGQLQETQYF. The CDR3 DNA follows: TGTGCCAGCAGCAAATCCGGACAGCTCCAAGAGACCCAGTACTTC.

CDR3 in amino acids: CASSFDSLPQTF. The CDR3 coding sequence is TGTGCCAGCAGTTTCGACAGCCTTCCACAGACCTTC. The rearrangement uses TRBV13 and TRBJ1-2, with a tentative D call TRBD1 (5 bases). There are 12 residues in the CDR3. V was trimmed by 6 bases and J by 14 bases, leaving 19 bases between them. Germline V gene lookup returns CDR1 PRHDT and CDR2 FYEKMQ (reference sequence).

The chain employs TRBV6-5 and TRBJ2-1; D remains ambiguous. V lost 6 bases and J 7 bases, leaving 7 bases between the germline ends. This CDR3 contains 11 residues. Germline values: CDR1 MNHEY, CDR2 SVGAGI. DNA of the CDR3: TGTGCCAGCAGCCCCCTGAATGAGCAGTTCTTC. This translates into CASSPLNEQFF.

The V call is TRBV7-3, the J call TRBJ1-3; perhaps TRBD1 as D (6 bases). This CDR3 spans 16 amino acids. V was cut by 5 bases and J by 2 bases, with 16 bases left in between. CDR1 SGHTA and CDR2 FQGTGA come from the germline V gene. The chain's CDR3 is CASSAGGGQAGNTIYF. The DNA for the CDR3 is TGTGCCAGCAGCGCTGGGGGGGGGCAGGCTGGAAACACCATATATTTT.

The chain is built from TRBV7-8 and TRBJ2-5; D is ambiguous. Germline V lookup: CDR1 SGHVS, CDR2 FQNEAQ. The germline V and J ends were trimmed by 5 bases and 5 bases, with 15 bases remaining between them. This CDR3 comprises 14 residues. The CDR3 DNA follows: TGTGCCAGCAGCCCTCACCGAATCAGGGAGACCCAGTACTTC. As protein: CASSPHRIRETQYF.

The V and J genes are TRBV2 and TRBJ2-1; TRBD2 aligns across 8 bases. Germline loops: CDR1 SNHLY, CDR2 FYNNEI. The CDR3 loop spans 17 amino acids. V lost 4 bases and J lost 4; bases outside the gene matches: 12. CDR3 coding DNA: TGTGCCAGCAGTGGAATGACGAGGGCTAGCGGGTACAATGAGCAGTTCTTC. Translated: CASSGMTRASGYNEQFF.

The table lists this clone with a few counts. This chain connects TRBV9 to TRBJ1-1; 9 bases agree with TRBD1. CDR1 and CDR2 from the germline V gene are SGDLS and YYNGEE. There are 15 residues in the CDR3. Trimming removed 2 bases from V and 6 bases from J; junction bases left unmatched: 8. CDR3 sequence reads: CASSVIGTGWAEAFF. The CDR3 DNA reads TGTGCCAGCAGCGTTATCGGGACAGGGTGGGCTGAAGCTTTCTTT.